The 19 T cell receptor beta chains below were found in one sample sequenced in a study of cytomegalovirus exposure and HLA in healthy donors. Researchers ran the PCR with 60 Vbeta and 13 Jbeta primers. Assay: immunoSEQ multiplex PCR; the TCRdb copy retains only in-frame clones and omits some. The sample totals tens of thousands of clones. Specimen: PBMCs. These receptors all stem from a woman aged 50 to 60 in good health and CMV-seropositive.

The DNA of the CDR3 is TGTGCCAGCAGCAAGACTAGCGGGGGGACCTACGAGCAGTACTTC. Translating it yields CASSKTSGGTYEQYF. The V and J genes are TRBV7-3 and TRBJ2-7; 13 bases agree with TRBD2. The germline gives CDR1 SGHTA, CDR2 FQGTGA. Germline trimming cut 5 bases from V and 2 bases from J; bases unmatched to any gene: 3. The CDR3 is 15 residues long.

The chain is built from TRBV28 and TRBJ2-7; 7 bases are a match to TRBD2. Germline CDR1 is MDHEN and CDR2 is SYDVKM. This CDR3 comprises 13 residues. The J segment lost 0 bases and the V segment lost 5 bases, leaving 1 base of the junction unmatched. The CDR3 loop reads CASSRGGSYEQYF. Written as DNA, the CDR3 is TGTGCCAGCAGTCGCGGGGGCTCCTACGAGCAGTACTTC.

The chain has TRBV30 and TRBJ2-1, with TRBD2 identical over 8 bases. The length of the CDR3 is 15 residues. Germline assignment: CDR1 GTSNPN and CDR2 SVGIG (reference sequence). With V trimmed by 2 bases and J by 6 bases, 9 bases remained unmatched. Here the CDR3 reads CAWSRGLAVTNEQFF. DNA for the CDR3: TGTGCCTGGAGTAGAGGACTAGCCGTGACCAATGAGCAGTTCTTC.

The rearrangement uses TRBV5-1 and TRBJ1-3, with TRBD1 matching over 8 bases. V lost 7 bases, J lost 2 bases, and 8 bases stayed unmatched. Germline CDR1 is SGHRS and CDR2 is YFSETQ. This CDR3 contains 15 residues. CDR3 in DNA: TGCGCCAGCCGAACCGACAGGGGCACTGGAAACACCATATATTTT. Amino acids: CASRTDRGTGNTIYF.

The chain combines TRBV2 with TRBJ1-1, with D possibly matching TRBD1 (6 bases). The CDR3 has 12 amino acids. The V gene lost 8 bases and the J gene lost 1 base, with 8 bases spanning the gap. Germline V gives CDR1 SNHLY, CDR2 FYNNEI. The CDR3 bases are TGTGCCAGCTTACAGGGGAACACTGAAGCTTTCTTT. Translation gives CASLQGNTEAFF.

The chain uses TRBV7-9 and TRBJ2-3; 13 bases are a match to TRBD2. Looked up from germline, CDR1 is SEHNR and CDR2 is FQNEAQ (reference sequence). After removal of 6 bases from V and 2 bases from J, the junction contained 8 bases not matched to a gene. This CDR3 is 17 amino acids long. The CDR3 region has the DNA TGTGCCAGCAGACAAAACGGACTAGCGGGGGCCACAGATACGCAGTATTTT. It codes for CASRQNGLAGATDTQYF.

The genes are TRBV7-9 and TRBJ2-3; 7 bases fit TRBD2. V lost 1 base and J lost 2; bases outside the gene matches: 6. CDR3 length equals 16 residues. CDR1 is SEHNR and CDR2 is FQNEAQ in the germline V gene (reference sequence). The CDR3 DNA sequence: TGTGCCAGCAGCTTAGTAGCGGGCCTTCTCACAGATACGCAGTATTTT. This sequence encodes CASSLVAGLLTDTQYF.

V is TRBV18 and J is TRBJ1-1, with a tentative D call TRBD1 (5 bases). Trimming pared 6 bases from V and 4 bases from J, leaving 18 bases between. The CDR3 covers 15 residues. From germline, CDR1 is KGHSH and CDR2 LQKENI. The CDR3 DNA follows: TGTGCCAGCTCTCCCCAGGGAGGGCCGGGCACTGAAGCTTTCTTT. Translation gives CASSPQGGPGTEAFF.

The genes are TRBV28 and TRBJ1-4; 7 bases line up with TRBD1. Trimming took 7 bases from V and 7 from J; bases not matched to a gene: 12. The CDR3 is made up of 15 amino acids. Looked up from germline, CDR1 is MDHEN and CDR2 is SYDVKM. CDR3: CASTSFEGAPEKLFF. The DNA for the CDR3 is TGTGCCAGCACCTCTTTTGAGGGGGCGCCTGAAAAACTGTTTTTT.

This chain uses TRBV18 with TRBJ2-7; 9 bases fit TRBD1. V dropped 4 bases and J dropped 2; count of bases not matched to a gene: 15. CDR3 size: 18 residues. The V gene's germline CDR1 is KGHSH and CDR2 LQKENI. DNA for the CDR3: TGTGCCAGCTCACAAACATATGTCGGACAGGGGCAACCCTACGAGCAGTACTTC. It specifies CASSQTYVGQGQPYEQYF.

The J gene is TRBJ2-2, the V gene TRBV2, with 15 positions matching TRBD2. With 1 base clipped from V and 5 bases from J, the junction kept 2 bases outside the gene matches. The germline gives CDR1 SNHLY, CDR2 FYNNEI. The CDR3 covers 17 residues. CDR3: CASSEGTSGRETGELFF. DNA of the CDR3: TGTGCCAGCAGTGAAGGGACTAGCGGGAGGGAGACCGGGGAGCTGTTTTTT.

The rearrangement joins TRBV4-1 to TRBJ2-3, with TRBD2 matching over 16 bases. Germline loops: CDR1 MGHRA, CDR2 YSYEKL. The length of the CDR3 is 17 residues. V lost 5 bases to trimming and J lost 5 bases; unmatched junction nucleotides: 7. The CDR3 bases are TGCGCCAGCAGCAACGCGGGACTAGCGGGGGGGATAGATACGCAGTATTTT. It encodes CASSNAGLAGGIDTQYF.

V usage is TRBV7-9 and J usage is TRBJ1-5, with TRBD1 as a possible D gene (6 bases). The V gene's germline CDR1 is SEHNR and CDR2 FQNEAQ (reference sequence). Trimming removed 1 base from V and 7 bases from J, with 14 bases in between. This CDR3 comprises 15 residues. The CDR3 sequence is CASSLGVRGGQPQHF. The CDR3 nucleotides are TGTGCCAGCAGCTTAGGGGTAAGGGGGGGCCAGCCCCAGCATTTT.

The chain joins TRBV27 to TRBJ2-7; tentative D call: TRBD2 (5 bases). The CDR3 runs to 11 residues. CDR1 and CDR2 from the germline V gene are MNHEY and SMNVEV (reference sequence). Trimming removed 2 bases from V and 9 bases from J, with 8 bases in between. This chain's CDR3 is CASSLGSRQYF. CDR3 sequence (DNA): TGTGCCAGCAGTTTAGGGAGTAGGCAGTACTTC.

The chain recombines TRBV15 with TRBJ2-7; D might be TRBD2 (6 bases). The CDR3 is 16 amino acids. The V end was cut by 1 base, the J end by 5 bases, with 18 bases between. In germline, CDR1 is LNHNV, CDR2 YYDKDF (reference sequence). The CDR3: CATSRAGVPGRHEQYF. The CDR3, as DNA: TGTGCCACCAGCAGAGCGGGGGTCCCAGGGAGGCACGAGCAGTACTTC.

The chain is built from TRBV7-2 and TRBJ1-1; D is possibly TRBD1 (6 bases). Germline V gene data show CDR1 as SGHTA and CDR2 as FQGNSA. Trimming took off 4 bases at V and 1 base at J, with 16 bases between the two ends. The CDR3 has 16 amino acids. The CDR3 region is CASSSGQQATNTEAFF. The CDR3 region has the DNA TGTGCCAGCAGCTCTGGACAGCAGGCTACGAACACTGAAGCTTTCTTT.

This chain uses TRBV11-2 with TRBJ2-7; the match to TRBD1 covers 8 bases. CDR1 and CDR2 from the germline V gene are SGHAT and FQNNGV. Germline trimming cut 1 base from V and 7 bases from J; bases unmatched to any gene: 9. CDR3 length: 15 residues. The DNA for the CDR3 is TGTGCCAGCAGCTTAGGGGGGGCAGGGGGCGCGGAGCAGTACTTC. It translates to CASSLGGAGGAEQYF.

The CDR3, as DNA: TGTGCCAGCAGTTTGGTACAGCCCAACTATGGCTACACCTTC. Its translation is CASSLVQPNYGYTF. This sequence joins TRBV28 and TRBJ1-2; D is undetermined. V dropped 3 bases and J dropped 2 bases, with 10 bases sitting between them. CDR3 length: 14 residues. The V gene's germline CDR1 is MDHEN and CDR2 SYDVKM.

The chain has TRBV10-2 and TRBJ1-5; 9 nucleotides line up with TRBD1. V shed 8 bases, J shed 1 base, and the junction held 3 bases outside the gene matches. Germline-derived CDR1 and CDR2 are WSHSY and SAAADI. There are 14 residues in the CDR3. The CDR3 region is CASGGQGSNQPQHF. In nucleotides, the CDR3 is TGCGCCAGCGGGGGACAGGGAAGCAATCAGCCCCAGCATTTT.